This T cell receptor beta chain was profiled in a study of CD8 T cells in Susac syndrome. Notes on the study in general: The relatively small number of individuals in the TCR sequencing and HLA analysis was acknowledged by the study.

V shed 1 base and J shed 5 bases, with 5 bases lying between them. The CDR3 has 12 amino acids. About this clonotype: Its antigen is not known.

Random hexamers were used to reverse transcribe an amount of about 0.45 to 1 ug RNA. The method of amplification for TCR beta CDR3 was immunoSEQ multiplex PCR, covering 54 Vbeta and 13 Jbeta. TCRdb reprocessed the immunoSEQ multiplex PCR reads with MiXCR, giving one entry per CDR3 protein. The sample holds 150,000 to 200,000 distinct CDR3 sequences, around 93% seen once. The sequenced sample consisted of CD4+ T cells from PBMCs. This chain connects TRBV12-3 or TRBV12-4 to TRBJ1-2; D is unclear. This clonotype was obtained from a human donor in good health. CDR3 sequence (DNA): TGTGCCAGCAGTTTAGGGGCGTATGGCTACACCTTC. This codes for CASSLGAYGYTF.